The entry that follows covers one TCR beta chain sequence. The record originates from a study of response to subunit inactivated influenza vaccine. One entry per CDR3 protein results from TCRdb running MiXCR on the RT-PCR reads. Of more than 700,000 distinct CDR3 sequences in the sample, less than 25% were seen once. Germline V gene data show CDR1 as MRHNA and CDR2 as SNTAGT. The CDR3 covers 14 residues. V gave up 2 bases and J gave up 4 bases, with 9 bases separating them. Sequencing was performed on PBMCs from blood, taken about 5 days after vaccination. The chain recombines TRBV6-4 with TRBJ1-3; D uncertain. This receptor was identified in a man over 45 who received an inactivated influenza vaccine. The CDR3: CASSDTRSGNTIYF. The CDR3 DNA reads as TGTGCCAGCAGTGACACCCGGTCCGGAAACACCATATATTTT.